A single sample gave rise to the 30 T cell receptor beta chains below, sequenced in a study of T cell responses to AZD1222 COVID-19 vaccine. Using immunoSEQ multiplex PCR, the repertoire was profiled, and TCRdb retains in-frame clones only, with some absent. The sample has about 120,000 clones; 70% to 90% are singletons. Here the sequenced sample was peripheral blood, taken on day 0 of AZD1222 vaccination. These receptors were obtained from an adult in good health.

Worth noting for this clone: Its ends do not fully match the called genes, so a read error is possible. This sequence joins TRBV7-7 and TRBJ2-1; 9 nucleotides agree with TRBD2. This CDR3 spans 17 amino acids. Germline-derived CDR1 and CDR2 are SSHAT and FNYEAQ (reference sequence). This CDR3 reads CASSPTSGTEGYNEQFF. CDR3 bases: TGTGCTAGCAGCCCGACTAGCGGAACAGAGGGGTACAATGAGCAGTTCTTC.

Comments on this clone: This sample includes further DNA sequences coding for the same CDR3. V and J are TRBV12-3 or TRBV12-4 and TRBJ2-7, with TRBD1 as a possible D gene (5 bases). The CDR3 sequence is 12 residues long. Trimming left V 5 bases short and J 3 bases short, with 8 bases between. In nucleotides, the CDR3 is TGTGCCAGCAGTCCCGACAGCTACGAGCAGTACTTC. Its translation is CASSPDSYEQYF.

The chain uses TRBV27 and TRBJ2-7; D unresolved. Germline lookup yields CDR1 MNHEY and CDR2 SMNVEV (reference sequence). The CDR3 has 16 residues. Trimming pared 0 bases from V and 3 bases from J, leaving 15 bases between. CDR3 amino acids: CASSLSSWTENYEQYF. The CDR3 DNA sequence: TGTGCCAGCAGTTTATCTTCCTGGACCGAGAACTACGAGCAGTACTTC.

The chain joins TRBV4-1 to TRBJ1-2; D uncertain. This CDR3 comprises 14 residues. Looked up from germline, CDR1 is MGHRA and CDR2 is YSYEKL. V gave up 2 bases and J gave up 8 bases, with 15 bases separating them. The CDR3 protein is CASSQPNPAGGYTF. In DNA, the CDR3 is TGCGCCAGCAGCCAACCTAACCCAGCGGGAGGCTACACCTTC.

The chain uses TRBV5-1 and TRBJ2-1, with a weak D call TRBD1 (5 bases). The CDR3 runs to 14 residues. Per germline, CDR1 SGHRS and CDR2 YFSETQ. V gave up 0 bases and J gave up 6 bases, with 10 bases separating them. CDR3 amino acids: CASSLVQGVNEQFF. In nucleotides, the CDR3 is TGCGCCAGCAGCTTGGTTCAGGGCGTCAATGAGCAGTTCTTC.

This clone was picked up one time. V and J are TRBV27 and TRBJ1-1; tentatively, D is TRBD1 (6 bases). This CDR3 spans 14 amino acids. The V and J ends lost 6 bases and 5 bases respectively, with 16 bases between them. The germline V gene has CDR1 MNHEY and CDR2 SMNVEV (reference sequence). CDR3 loop: CASRRGGQWTEAFF. CDR3 in DNA: TGTGCCAGCAGGAGAGGGGGGCAATGGACTGAAGCTTTCTTT.

The chain is built from TRBV4-2 and TRBJ1-1; D call uncertain. The germline V gene encodes CDR1 LGHNA and CDR2 YNFKEQ. V lost 1 base, J lost 3 bases, and 12 bases lay in between. CDR3 length equals 15 residues. Here the CDR3 DNA reads TGTGCCAGCAGCCAAGGGTGGAGAGCGGACACTGAAGCTTTCTTT. Translation gives CASSQGWRADTEAFF.

The chain recombines TRBV6-2 or TRBV6-3 with TRBJ2-2; no definite D call. The CDR3 spans 14 residues. Deletions cut 1 base from V and 3 bases from J, with 6 bases between. CDR1 and CDR2 (germline): MNHEY, SVGEGT. The CDR3 loop is CASSYLTDTGELFF. CDR3 DNA sequence: TGTGCCAGCAGTTACTTGACCGACACCGGGGAGCTGTTTTTT.

The chain uses TRBV7-2 and TRBJ2-5; 7 nucleotides align to TRBD1. The CDR3 contains 14 residues. The germline CDR1 and CDR2 sequences are SGHTA and FQGNSA. Trimming cost V 1 base and J 2 bases; bases outside gene matches: 1. The CDR3 here is CASSLGGQQETQYF. In nucleotides, the CDR3 is TGTGCCAGCAGCTTAGGGGGACAGCAAGAGACCCAGTACTTC.

The chain is built from TRBV11-3 and TRBJ1-2; D gene unclear. Germline lookup yields CDR1 SGHNT and CDR2 YENEEA. V shed 5 bases and J shed 6 bases, with 19 bases lying between them. This CDR3 is built from 15 residues. The CDR3 here is CASSPLGGERHGYTF. In DNA form, the CDR3 reads TGTGCCAGCAGCCCCCTCGGCGGGGAGCGGCATGGCTACACCTTC.

This chain uses TRBV10-3 with TRBJ2-7, with D possibly being TRBD2 (6 bases). Trimming shortened V by 7 bases and J by 0 bases, and 19 bases separated the two germline ends. Germline CDR1 reads ENHRY; CDR2 reads SYGVKD. This CDR3 region has 16 residues. The CDR3 region has the DNA TGTGCCATCAAGGAGGCGGGGAACCGTGACTCCTACGAGCAGTACTTC. It translates to CAIKEAGNRDSYEQYF.

The chain uses TRBV4-3 and TRBJ1-4; 7 nucleotides agree with TRBD1. V shed 4 bases, J shed 3 bases, and the junction held 5 bases outside the gene matches. From germline, CDR1 is LGHNA and CDR2 YSLEER. The CDR3 totals 15 residues. The CDR3 DNA reads as TGCGCCAGCAGCCTCCGGGACAGTCCTAATGAAAAACTGTTTTTT. It specifies CASSLRDSPNEKLFF.

J is TRBJ1-2 and V is TRBV7-9; D unresolved. V dropped 3 bases and J dropped 6 bases, with 8 bases sitting between them. The CDR3 sequence is 12 residues long. Looked up from germline, CDR1 is SEHNR and CDR2 is FQNEAQ (reference sequence). The CDR3 DNA sequence: TGTGCCAGCAGCTTCCCAGGCCATGGCTACACCTTC. This sequence encodes CASSFPGHGYTF.

The V call is TRBV5-5, the J call TRBJ2-7, with 7 bases matching TRBD1. Germline-derived CDR1 and CDR2 are SGHKS and YYEKEE (reference sequence). This CDR3 has 15 residues. With 3 bases clipped from V and 3 bases from J, the junction kept 9 bases outside the gene matches. In DNA, the CDR3 is TGTGCCAGCAGCTCGAGCAGGGGGAGCTTCTACGAGCAGTACTTC. This gives the protein CASSSSRGSFYEQYF.

The gene calls are TRBV10-3 and TRBJ2-2; 10 bases agree with TRBD2. Trimming at V came to 5 bases and at J to 11 bases, leaving 5 bases not matched to a gene. This CDR3 region has 13 residues. Germline V lookup: CDR1 ENHRY, CDR2 SYGVKD. CDR3 residues: CAISFLAGDELFF. The DNA for the CDR3 is TGTGCCATCAGTTTCCTAGCGGGAGATGAGCTGTTTTTT.

This clone was seen a single time. The chain has TRBV11-3 and TRBJ2-1; 7 bases agree with TRBD2. V was pared by 7 bases and J by 5 bases, with 5 bases of the junction left unmatched. The germline gives CDR1 SGHNT, CDR2 YENEEA. This CDR3 is built from 13 residues. CDR3 region: CASNPGRNNEQFF. CDR3 nucleotides: TGTGCCAGCAACCCCGGGAGGAACAATGAGCAGTTCTTC.

The genes are TRBV3-1 (or the pseudogene TRBV3-2) and TRBJ2-7, with TRBD2 matching 9 bases. Germline CDR1 and CDR2: LGHDT and YNNKEL (reference sequence). The CDR3 runs 16 residues. J gave up 1 base and V 4 bases, and 8 bases lay outside the gene matches. CDR3 loop: CASSLAGEPTSYEQYF. The CDR3 nucleotides are TGTGCCAGCAGCCTAGCGGGGGAACCGACATCCTACGAGCAGTACTTC.

The V call is TRBV30, the J call TRBJ2-1, with D unresolved. CDR3 length equals 11 residues. The ends were cut back, 3 bases at V and 10 bases at J, with 10 bases in the middle. Germline assignment: CDR1 GTSNPN and CDR2 SVGIG (reference sequence). The chain's CDR3 is CAWSVHLEQFF. In DNA form, the CDR3 reads TGTGCCTGGAGCGTTCATCTAGAGCAGTTCTTC.

The chain employs TRBV6-5 and TRBJ1-1; perhaps TRBD1 as D (5 bases). The length of the CDR3 is 15 residues. Germline V gene data show CDR1 as MNHEY and CDR2 as SVGAGI. V lost 0 bases, J lost 1 base, and 9 bases lay in between. This CDR3 is CASSYSLGANTEAFF. CDR3 DNA sequence: TGTGCCAGCAGTTACTCCCTTGGGGCGAACACTGAAGCTTTCTTT.

This sequence joins TRBV27 and TRBJ1-5; D uncertain. Germline loops: CDR1 MNHEY, CDR2 SMNVEV (reference sequence). The CDR3 sequence is 12 residues long. V was clipped by 3 bases and J by 6 bases, with 6 bases between them. Here the CDR3 DNA reads TGTGCCAGCAGTTTTAACGGTCAGCCCCAGCATTTT. This codes for CASSFNGQPQHF.

This chain links TRBV2 with TRBJ2-7; unclear D gene. The CDR3 loop spans 14 amino acids. Germline assignment: CDR1 SNHLY and CDR2 FYNNEI. V was pared by 8 bases and J by 7 bases, with 21 bases between. CDR3 DNA sequence: TGTGCCAGCTCCCTCGGGTTGCGTGTGTGGGAGCAGTACTTC. It specifies CASSLGLRVWEQYF.

The V call is TRBV28, the J call TRBJ2-7, with D hard to call. V lost 7 bases and J 7 bases, leaving 14 bases between the germline ends. The CDR3 sequence is 12 residues long. Germline-derived CDR1 and CDR2 are MDHEN and SYDVKM. Here the CDR3 reads CASTPWVGEQYF. The CDR3 DNA reads as TGTGCCAGCACCCCTTGGGTGGGGGAGCAGTACTTC. The entire variable domain, with the rest obtained from reference TRBV28 and TRBJ2-7, is as follows: DVKVTQSSRYLVKRTGEKVFLECVQDMDHENMFWYRQDPGLGLRLIYFSYDVKMKEKGDIPEGYSVSREKKERFSLILESASTNQTSMYLCASTPWVGEQYFGPGTRLTVT.

This chain links TRBV19 with TRBJ2-1; D gene ambiguous. The CDR3 loop spans 13 amino acids. Trimming took 1 base from V and 6 from J, leaving 7 bases between them. The germline V gene has CDR1 LNHDA and CDR2 SQIVND (reference sequence). CDR3 in DNA: TGTGCCAGTAGTATAGGAGTAGTCAATGAGCAGTTCTTC. Translated, it gives CASSIGVVNEQFF. Full variable domain (missing parts from reference TRBV19 and TRBJ2-1): DGGITQSPKYLFRKEGQNVTLSCEQNLNHDAMYWYRQDPGQGLRLIYYSQIVNDFQKGDIAEGYSVSREKKESFPLTVTSAQKNPTAFYLCASSIGVVNEQFFGPGTRLTVL.

The genes are TRBV30 and TRBJ1-5; 8 nucleotides agree with TRBD1. The V gene's germline CDR1 is GTSNPN and CDR2 SVGIG (reference sequence). This CDR3 contains 12 residues. J lost 5 bases, V lost 5 bases, and 2 bases had no gene match. CDR3 amino acids: CAWGTGDQPQHF. CDR3 sequence (DNA): TGTGCCTGGGGGACAGGTGATCAGCCCCAGCATTTT.

This chain joins TRBV18 and TRBJ2-3; D gene unclear. Trimming left V 1 base short and J 4 bases short, with 18 bases between. CDR3 length: 17 amino acids. From germline, CDR1 is KGHSH and CDR2 LQKENI. CDR3 loop: CASSPLFADYNADTQYF. CDR3 sequence (DNA): TGTGCCAGCTCACCACTATTCGCCGATTACAATGCAGATACGCAGTATTTT.

J is TRBJ2-7 and V is TRBV18; D is ambiguous. This CDR3 contains 12 residues. Germline values: CDR1 KGHSH, CDR2 LQKENI. V was trimmed by 0 bases and J by 7 bases, leaving 7 bases between them. The CDR3 loop is CASSPPSGEQYF. The CDR3 region has the DNA TGTGCCAGCTCACCACCGTCCGGGGAGCAGTACTTC.

The chain is built from TRBV13 and TRBJ2-7; 10 bases are a match to TRBD2. This CDR3 region has 15 residues. The germline CDR1 and CDR2 sequences are PRHDT and FYEKMQ (reference sequence). V shed 1 base and J 2 bases; nucleotides not matched to a gene: 2. The CDR3 nucleotides are TGTGCCAGCAGCTTAGACACTAGCGGGGCCTACGAGCAGTACTTC. As protein: CASSLDTSGAYEQYF.

This clone showed up just a few times. The gene calls are TRBV6-5 and TRBJ1-4; D not certain. Germline V CDR1 and CDR2: MNHEY, SVGAGI. V was pared by 5 bases and J by 4 bases, with 14 bases between. The CDR3 loop spans 15 amino acids. The chain's CDR3 is CASSPKAGRNEKLFF. CDR3 sequence (DNA): TGTGCCAGCAGTCCCAAGGCTGGGCGTAATGAAAAACTGTTTTTT.

V is TRBV19 and J is TRBJ2-1; 7 bases are shared with TRBD1. The germline V gene encodes CDR1 LNHDA and CDR2 SQIVND (reference sequence). Unmatched junction bases numbered 15, after V lost 7 bases and J lost 12 bases. This CDR3 has 14 residues. The CDR3 protein is CASIGGLEWPLQFF. The CDR3 DNA sequence: TGTGCCAGTATAGGGGGCCTTGAGTGGCCTTTGCAGTTCTTC.

This clone has a handful of counts. The J gene is TRBJ1-1, the V gene TRBV19; 9 bases are a match to TRBD1. The CDR3 consists of 16 residues. Trimming took 7 bases from V and 4 from J; bases not matched to a gene: 13. Per the germline V gene, CDR1 is LNHDA and CDR2 is SQIVND (reference sequence). CDR3 DNA sequence: TGTGCCAGTATTGACAGGGGGGCTTTTCTTAGCACTGAAGCTTTCTTT. Translated, it gives CASIDRGAFLSTEAFF.